Below are 26 T cell receptor beta chains sequenced from a single sample in a study of beta chain features in type 1 diabetes. Of the isolated RNA, all was reverse transcribed, and so the sequenced material was expressed TCRB transcripts. Clones were read by immunoSEQ multiplex PCR, and TCRdb kept only the in-frame ones, dropping some. This table holds about 360,000 clones, over 9.5% found once. Sequencing was carried out using naive CD4+ T cells from blood. The receptor set was obtained from a man between 18 and 29 years old in good health.

This clone was counted a few times. The chain couples TRBV7-9 to TRBJ2-7; possible D gene TRBD2, 5 bases. The germline V gene encodes CDR1 SEHNR and CDR2 FQNEAQ (reference sequence). CDR3 length: 15 amino acids. The V gene lost 1 base and the J gene lost 5 bases, with 15 bases spanning the gap. CDR3 residues: CASSLGWHGLDEQYF. In DNA, the CDR3 is TGTGCCAGCAGCTTAGGATGGCACGGACTCGACGAGCAGTACTTC.

In regard to this clone: Distinct nucleotide sequences in the sample also encode this CDR3. The V call is TRBV25-1, the J call TRBJ2-1, with 8 positions matching TRBD1. This CDR3 is built from 13 residues. V dropped 7 bases and J dropped 6; count of bases not matched to a gene: 5. Germline loops: CDR1 MGHDK, CDR2 SYGVNS. The CDR3 nucleotides read TGTGCCAGCACGAAACAGGGGGTCAATGAGCAGTTCTTC. Its protein is CASTKQGVNEQFF.

The CDR3 nucleotides are TGTGCCCAGCTGGCAGGCGAGCCCACTGAAGCTTTCTTT. Amino acids: CAQLAGEPTEAFF. The chain links TRBV28 to TRBJ1-1, with D uncertain. CDR3 size: 13 residues. V lost 11 bases and J lost 4, with 17 bases in between. Germline CDR1 and CDR2: MDHEN and SYDVKM.

This clone was found a few times. The rearrangement joins TRBV7-9 to TRBJ2-7; D is possibly TRBD2 (6 bases). The CDR3 has 15 amino acids. The V gene's germline CDR1 is SEHNR and CDR2 FQNEAQ (reference sequence). V was cut by 5 bases and J by 0 bases, with 14 bases left in between. CDR3: CASSLMGGLSYEQYF. The CDR3 coding sequence is TGTGCCAGCAGCCTGATGGGGGGACTCTCCTACGAGCAGTACTTC.

This chain links TRBV19 with TRBJ1-2; the D is unclear. Germline values: CDR1 LNHDA, CDR2 SQIVND (reference sequence). CDR3 length equals 13 residues. Trimming removed 5 bases from V and 0 bases from J, with 7 bases in between. The CDR3 here is CASSSGANYGYTF. The CDR3 nucleotides are TGTGCCAGTAGTTCGGGAGCTAACTATGGCTACACCTTC.

The chain links TRBV6-6 to TRBJ1-2; 7 bases map to TRBD1. Germline CDR1 and CDR2: MNHNY and SVGAGI (reference sequence). This CDR3 is built from 13 residues. Trimming at V came to 4 bases and at J to 7 bases, leaving 6 bases not matched to a gene. For the CDR3, the DNA is TGTGCCAGCAGTTCCGGACAGGCTCTTGGCTACACCTTC. It translates to CASSSGQALGYTF.

This chain links TRBV7-9 with TRBJ1-2; no clear D gene. The CDR3 sequence is 14 residues long. V lost 1 base and J lost 0, with 6 bases in between. Germline values: CDR1 SEHNR, CDR2 FQNEAQ (reference sequence). CDR3 amino acids: CASSLGAANYGYTF. In nucleotides, the CDR3 is TGTGCCAGCAGCTTAGGCGCGGCTAACTATGGCTACACCTTC.

The chain combines TRBV30 with TRBJ2-3, with TRBD2 matching over 9 bases. CDR1 and CDR2 (germline): GTSNPN, SVGIG (reference sequence). The V segment lost 1 base and the J segment 4 bases; nucleotides outside the gene matches: 3. The CDR3 loop spans 14 amino acids. The CDR3 region has the DNA TGTGCCTGGAGTGCGGGACTAGCATCAGATACGCAGTATTTT. Translating it yields CAWSAGLASDTQYF.

This clone was counted a few times. The J gene is TRBJ1-2, the V gene TRBV7-2, with D possibly TRBD1 on 5 matching bases. Germline CDR1 reads SGHTA; CDR2 reads FQGNSA. V lost 4 bases to trimming and J lost 2 bases, with 11 bases between them. The CDR3 loop spans 14 amino acids. The CDR3 protein is CASSSNRINYGYTF. In DNA form, the CDR3 reads TGTGCCAGCAGCTCCAACAGGATAAACTATGGCTACACCTTC.

The chain combines TRBV20-1 with TRBJ2-1, with TRBD2 identical over 7 bases. The CDR3 has 11 residues. The ends lost 1 base at V and 13 bases at J; junction bases unmatched: 4. The germline V gene has CDR1 DFQATT and CDR2 SNEGSKA (reference sequence). CDR3 nucleotides: TGCAGTGCTAGAGCGGGGGGATCCCAGTTCTTC. It codes for CSARAGGSQFF.

The chain uses TRBV7-9 and TRBJ1-1; 8 positions agree with TRBD1. V trimming: 5 bases; J trimming: 6 bases; junction bases outside the gene matches: 5. This CDR3 region has 13 residues. Per the germline V gene, CDR1 is SEHNR and CDR2 is FQNEAQ (reference sequence). DNA of the CDR3: TGTGCCAGCAGCCAGGACAGGGCGGCTGAAGCTTTCTTT. Translated: CASSQDRAAEAFF.

This clone was picked up a small number of times. The chain uses TRBV30 and TRBJ2-5; the D gene is possibly TRBD2 (6 bases). This CDR3 comprises 17 residues. The V gene lost 0 bases and the J gene lost 1 base, with 18 bases spanning the gap. The germline CDR1 and CDR2 sequences are GTSNPN and SVGIG (reference sequence). CDR3 sequence: CAWSVLWPGLLQETQYF. Here the CDR3 DNA reads TGTGCCTGGAGTGTACTTTGGCCGGGACTGCTCCAAGAGACCCAGTACTTC.

As DNA, the CDR3 is TGTGCCAGCAGCTTAGCGCAGGGTGAAAAACTGTTTTTT. It yields the protein CASSLAQGEKLFF. The rearrangement joins TRBV7-3 to TRBJ1-4; maybe TRBD1 (5 bases). The CDR3 is made up of 13 amino acids. V dropped 2 bases and J dropped 7 bases, with 8 bases sitting between them. CDR1 is SGHTA and CDR2 is FQGTGA in the germline V gene.

J is TRBJ1-1 and V is TRBV7-2; D remains unclear. CDR1 and CDR2 (germline): SGHTA, FQGNSA. The germline V and J ends were trimmed by 1 base and 4 bases, with 10 bases remaining between them. This CDR3 spans 14 amino acids. The CDR3 sequence: CASSLGGSGTEAFF. CDR3 nucleotides: TGTGCCAGCAGCTTAGGTGGCAGTGGCACTGAAGCTTTCTTT.

V usage is TRBV6-6 and J usage is TRBJ2-5; tentatively, D is TRBD2 (6 bases). In germline, CDR1 is MNHNY, CDR2 SVGAGI (reference sequence). The CDR3 spans 15 residues. Trimming left V 6 bases short and J 1 base short, with 15 bases between. The CDR3 nucleotides read TGTGCCAGCAGCCCCGACCGGGACTCCCAAGAGACCCAGTACTTC. Residues: CASSPDRDSQETQYF.

V usage is TRBV11-2 and J usage is TRBJ2-1, with 9 nucleotides matching TRBD2. Germline V gene sequence: CDR1 SGHAT, CDR2 FQNNGV. Unmatched junction bases numbered 2, after V lost 1 base and J lost 7 bases. CDR3 length: 14 residues. The CDR3, as DNA: TGTGCCAGCAGCTTAGGCCTAGCGGGAAATGAGCAGTTCTTC. Protein product: CASSLGLAGNEQFF.

This clone was observed a few times. The chain is built from TRBV10-3 and TRBJ2-7; 9 nucleotides line up with TRBD1. The CDR3 is 14 amino acids. With 4 bases clipped from V and 5 bases from J, the junction kept 6 bases outside the gene matches. Germline CDR1 reads ENHRY; CDR2 reads SYGVKD. The CDR3 here is CAISVRQGEDEQYF. The CDR3 DNA sequence: TGTGCCATCAGTGTAAGACAGGGGGAAGACGAGCAGTACTTC.

This chain uses TRBV6-5 with TRBJ2-3, with D uncertain. Per the germline V gene, CDR1 is MNHEY and CDR2 is SVGAGI. Trimming took off 6 bases at V and 5 bases at J, with 6 bases between the two ends. This CDR3 is 11 amino acids long. In nucleotides, the CDR3 is TGTGCCAGCAGCGTCCGAGATACGCAGTATTTT. Residues: CASSVRDTQYF.

The rearrangement joins TRBV7-9 to TRBJ1-5; 11 positions match TRBD1. From germline, CDR1 is SEHNR and CDR2 FQNEAQ (reference sequence). V was pared by 5 bases and J by 6 bases, with 6 bases of the junction left unmatched. This CDR3 comprises 15 residues. DNA of the CDR3: TGTGCCAGCAGCCGGGGACAGGGGGTTTCTCAGCCCCAGCATTTT. Its translation: CASSRGQGVSQPQHF.

In this sample, this clone turned up a few times. The rearrangement links TRBV7-2 to TRBJ2-7; TRBD1 aligns across 9 bases. This CDR3 is built from 14 residues. J was trimmed by 3 bases and V by 5 bases; bases with no gene match: 5. Germline lookup yields CDR1 SGHTA and CDR2 FQGNSA. The CDR3, as DNA: TGTGCCAGCAGCCGGGGACAGGGAATCTACGAGCAGTACTTC. Protein sequence: CASSRGQGIYEQYF.

This clone was seen a handful of times. V gene TRBV28 combines with J gene TRBJ2-1; TRBD2 matches at 7 bases. The ends lost 0 bases at V and 7 bases at J; junction bases unmatched: 0. The CDR3 consists of 13 residues. Germline V gene sequence: CDR1 MDHEN, CDR2 SYDVKM. The CDR3 sequence: CASSLWRENEQFF. The CDR3 DNA reads TGTGCCAGCAGTTTATGGCGGGAGAATGAGCAGTTCTTC.

V and J are TRBV7-2 and TRBJ1-2; D possibly corresponds to TRBD1 (6 bases). Germline V gives CDR1 SGHTA, CDR2 FQGNSA. With 5 bases removed from V and 13 bases from J, the gap between germline ends came to 17 bases. The CDR3 covers 12 residues. CDR3 region: CASSPERGGVTF. The CDR3 DNA reads TGTGCCAGCAGCCCGGAGAGGGGGGGCGTCACCTTC.

The chain joins TRBV7-2 to TRBJ2-3; TRBD1 matches at 7 bases. V was clipped by 5 bases and J by 2 bases; unmatched bases: 13. The CDR3 sequence is 17 residues long. Looked up from germline, CDR1 is SGHTA and CDR2 is FQGNSA. The CDR3 DNA follows: TGTGCCAGCAGCGCAGGGCCGGGACAGAGCATCACAGATACGCAGTATTTT. Its protein is CASSAGPGQSITDTQYF.

The chain is built from TRBV29-1 and TRBJ2-7, with 8 bases lining up with TRBD1. The CDR3 consists of 13 residues. With 6 bases clipped from V and 6 bases from J, the junction kept 10 bases outside the gene matches. Germline CDR1 is SQVTM and CDR2 is ANQGSEA. CDR3 residues: CSVMDRAAGEQYF. The CDR3 DNA reads as TGCAGCGTGATGGACAGGGCGGCCGGCGAGCAGTACTTC.

The chain links TRBV19 to TRBJ1-1; D is ambiguous. The germline CDR1 and CDR2 sequences are LNHDA and SQIVND (reference sequence). CDR3 length: 12 amino acids. V was pared by 5 bases and J by 5 bases, with 9 bases between. DNA of the CDR3: TGTGCCAGTAGTTGGAGGGAAACTGAAGCTTTCTTT. As protein: CASSWRETEAFF.

This clone was observed a few times. The rearrangement joins TRBV4-3 to TRBJ2-2; the match to TRBD2 covers 10 bases. CDR1 and CDR2 (germline): LGHNA, YSLEER. Trimming removed 0 bases from V and 3 bases from J; junction bases left unmatched: 7. The length of the CDR3 is 18 residues. CDR3 nucleotides: TGCGCCAGCAGCCAAGATCGTGGACTAGCGGATTACACCGGGGAGCTGTTTTTT. This sequence encodes CASSQDRGLADYTGELFF.